Presented here are 22 T cell receptor beta chains from one specimen sequenced in a study of blood T cells in healthy people across ages. Alongside a J-beta primer mix, a sample-barcoded 5' primer served in a second PCR lasting roughly 6 to 12 cycles. TCRdb used MiXCR to reprocess the 5' RACE reads, holding one entry per CDR3 protein. In the table there are roughly 1,500,000 distinct CDR3 sequences, about 32% of which are singletons. Sequencing was performed on blood. The origin of the receptors is a woman between 25 and 40 years old in good health.

In the case of this clonotype: Germline and junction disagree at one end, which may indicate a read error. The V and J genes are TRBV7-8 and TRBJ2-7; 8 positions agree with TRBD2. Germline V gene lookup returns CDR1 SGHVS and CDR2 FQNEAQ. The CDR3 contains 15 residues. Here the CDR3 reads CASSLVAGGSHEQYF. DNA for the CDR3: TGTGCCAGCAGCTTAGTTGCGGGGGGCTCCCACGAGCAGTACTTC.

This clonotype was counted only a few times. The chain has TRBV3-1 and TRBJ2-5, with D perhaps assigned TRBD1 or TRBD2 (5 bases each). The germline gives CDR1 LGHDT, CDR2 YNNKEL (reference sequence). V shed 7 bases and J shed 5 bases, with 20 bases lying between them. The CDR3 extends over 15 amino acids. The CDR3 reads CASTLRGPSRETQYF. In DNA, the CDR3 is TGTGCCAGCACTCTCCGGGGCCCGTCTCGGGAGACCCAGTACTTC.

This chain uses TRBV27 with TRBJ2-4; 9 bases agree with TRBD2. After removal of 2 bases from V and 8 bases from J, the junction contained 4 bases not matched to a gene. Germline CDR1 and CDR2: MNHEY and SMNVEV (reference sequence). The CDR3 length is 14 residues. The CDR3 here is CASSLAGGSDIQYF. CDR3 nucleotide sequence: TGTGCCAGCAGTTTAGCGGGAGGGTCAGACATTCAGTACTTC.

The genes are TRBV29-1 and TRBJ1-2; 7 bases match TRBD1. V was clipped by 6 bases and J by 6 bases; unmatched bases: 10. Per the germline V gene, CDR1 is SQVTM and CDR2 is ANQGSEA. This CDR3 has 13 residues. DNA of the CDR3: TGCAGCGTGAGGGTTACAGGGGCGGATGGCTACACCTTC. The encoded protein is CSVRVTGADGYTF.

There are a few counts of this clonotype. The gene calls are TRBV6-1 and TRBJ2-3, with 12 positions matching TRBD1. J gave up 4 bases and V 5 bases, and 4 bases lay outside the gene matches. Germline CDR1 MNHNS, CDR2 SASEGT. The CDR3 runs to 15 residues. CDR3 DNA: TGTGCCAGCAGTACCGGGACAGGGGGCGCAGATACGCAGTATTTT. Amino acids: CASSTGTGGADTQYF.

The sample holds many counts of this clonotype. The chain recombines TRBV20-1 with TRBJ1-5; no definite D call. Germline CDR1 DFQATT, CDR2 SNEGSKA (reference sequence). V lost 5 bases, J lost 0 bases, and 8 bases lay in between. The CDR3 totals 13 residues. The CDR3 here is CSAFPDSNQPQHF. As DNA, the CDR3 is TGCAGTGCTTTCCCGGATAGCAATCAGCCCCAGCATTTT.

This clonotype was seen only a few times. This chain joins TRBV4-1 and TRBJ1-2; D is unclear. CDR3 length: 15 amino acids. V lost 0 bases and J lost 0, with 8 bases in between. Germline V CDR1 and CDR2: MGHRA, YSYEKL. CDR3 sequence: CASSQEGNPNYGYTF. The CDR3 nucleotides read TGCGCCAGCAGCCAAGAGGGCAATCCTAACTATGGCTACACCTTC.

The V and J genes are TRBV6-5 and TRBJ2-6; D is unclear. Trimming cost V 6 bases and J 1 base, with 13 bases left between them. The CDR3 is 16 amino acids. Germline loops: CDR1 MNHEY, CDR2 SVGAGI. DNA for the CDR3: TGTGCCAGCAGGACAAGAGGAAAGTCTGGGGCCAACGTCCTGACTTTC. Translated, it gives CASRTRGKSGANVLTF.

In its sample, this clonotype was seen a few times. The chain is built from TRBV5-1 and TRBJ1-5; D is undetermined. Deletions cut 5 bases from V and 0 bases from J, with 12 bases between. Germline values: CDR1 SGHRS, CDR2 YFSETQ. The CDR3 is made up of 15 amino acids. CDR3 sequence reads: CASSMDADSNQPQHF. As DNA, the CDR3 is TGCGCCAGCAGTATGGACGCGGATAGCAATCAGCCCCAGCATTTT.

The chain combines TRBV5-1 with TRBJ2-1, with D tentatively TRBD2 (5 bases). This CDR3 spans 15 amino acids. The V end was cut by 4 bases, the J end by 7 bases, with 18 bases between. Looked up from germline, CDR1 is SGHRS and CDR2 is YFSETQ. CDR3 sequence reads: CASSPLPGSENEQFF. The CDR3 DNA is TGCGCCAGCAGCCCTTTGCCGGGGTCGGAAAATGAGCAGTTCTTC.

The chain recombines TRBV7-9 with TRBJ1-4, with 9 bases that match TRBD1. V shed 5 bases, J shed 3 bases, and the junction held 16 bases outside the gene matches. This CDR3 region has 19 residues. Germline V CDR1 and CDR2: SEHNR, FQNEAQ (reference sequence). CDR3 residues: CASSLFRTGELRSNEKLFF. The CDR3 nucleotides read TGTGCCAGCAGCCTCTTCAGGACAGGGGAATTAAGGTCTAATGAAAAACTGTTTTTT.

The CDR3 here is CATSNGRGPIYEQYF. In nucleotides, the CDR3 is TGTGCCACCAGCAATGGGCGGGGGCCAATCTACGAGCAGTACTTC. This rearrangement joins TRBV15 to TRBJ2-7; D may be TRBD2 (7 bases). V lost 4 bases, J lost 3 bases, and 16 bases lay in between. This CDR3 comprises 15 residues. Per germline, CDR1 LNHNV and CDR2 YYDKDF (reference sequence).

Details on this clonotype: Compared with germline, one end of the junction differs, possibly owing to a read error. The chain has TRBV20-1 and TRBJ2-1; D might be TRBD2 (7 bases). There are 13 residues in the CDR3. Germline V gene data show CDR1 as DFQATT and CDR2 as SNEGSKA (reference sequence). CDR3 sequence reads: CSGGVGGGNEQFF. CDR3 bases: TGTAGTGGGGGGGTAGGGGGAGGGAATGAGCAGTTCTTC.

Concerning this clonotype: One end of the junction varies from germline; a read error may be responsible. This sequence joins TRBV7-9 and TRBJ1-4; D is unclear. CDR1 SEHNR and CDR2 FQNEAQ come from the germline V gene (reference sequence). The CDR3 is 13 residues long. CDR3 residues: CASSLAGGEKRFF. DNA of the CDR3: TGTGCCAGCAGCTTAGCTGGTGGTGAAAAACGGTTTTTT.

This clonotype showed up just a few times. The chain couples TRBV5-1 to TRBJ2-7; no firm D call. Trimming took off 0 bases at V and 3 bases at J, with 16 bases between the two ends. This CDR3 comprises 16 residues. Germline-derived CDR1 and CDR2 are SGHRS and YFSETQ. The DNA for the CDR3 is TGCGCCAGCAGCTTGGGTCATGGCCCGCAGTTCTACGAGCAGTACTTC. This translates into CASSLGHGPQFYEQYF.

This chain uses TRBV4-1 with TRBJ2-1; TRBD2 matches at 12 bases. Germline trimming cut 3 bases from V and 6 bases from J; bases unmatched to any gene: 9. CDR3 length: 17 residues. Germline V gene sequence: CDR1 MGHRA, CDR2 YSYEKL. The CDR3 loop is CASSHASTSGGCNEQFF. CDR3 bases: TGCGCCAGCAGCCACGCCTCGACTAGCGGGGGCTGCAATGAGCAGTTCTTC.

The chain couples TRBV27 to TRBJ2-3; TRBD1 or TRBD2 may be the D gene (5 bases each). The CDR3 loop spans 14 amino acids. Trimming shortened V by 7 bases and J by 4 bases, and 15 bases separated the two germline ends. Germline V gives CDR1 MNHEY, CDR2 SMNVEV (reference sequence). In nucleotides, the CDR3 is TGTGCCAGCACCACGGGGACGCGCCCAGATACGCAGTATTTT. Protein sequence: CASTTGTRPDTQYF.

This clonotype was seen more than once but under ten times. V and J are TRBV6-2 or TRBV6-3 and TRBJ2-3; no definite D call. V lost 5 bases to trimming and J lost 1 base, with 7 bases between them. Germline loops: CDR1 MNHEY, CDR2 SVGEGT. The CDR3 extends over 13 amino acids. As DNA, the CDR3 is TGTGCCAGCAGTAACCTCCGCACAGATACGCAGTATTTT. Encoded protein: CASSNLRTDTQYF.

At least ten counts were recorded for this clonotype. V usage is TRBV27 and J usage is TRBJ2-5; D is possibly TRBD1 (5 bases). V lost 5 bases and J 5 bases, leaving 18 bases between the germline ends. The CDR3 covers 15 residues. The V gene's germline CDR1 is MNHEY and CDR2 SMNVEV (reference sequence). DNA for the CDR3: TGTGCCAGCAGTCCCCAGGCAGGGCCTGGGGAGACCCAGTACTTC. Protein: CASSPQAGPGETQYF.

The rearrangement joins TRBV20-1 to TRBJ1-5; D call uncertain. V lost 3 bases, J lost 6 bases, and 15 bases lay in between. The length of the CDR3 is 14 residues. In germline, CDR1 is DFQATT, CDR2 SNEGSKA (reference sequence). The CDR3 reads CSASPLGFGQPQHF. DNA of the CDR3: TGCAGTGCTAGTCCCTTGGGGTTTGGTCAGCCCCAGCATTTT.

This clonotype has a single count. Its ends do not fully match the called genes, so a read error is possible. The rearrangement uses TRBV3-1 and TRBJ2-1; the match to TRBD2 covers 7 bases. The CDR3 length is 17 residues. Germline loops: CDR1 LGHDT, CDR2 YNNKEL (reference sequence). The CDR3, as DNA: TGTGTCAGCAGCCTTGGGGGGGGAAGGAGCTCCTACAATGAGCAGTTCTTC. Residues: CVSSLGGGRSSYNEQFF.

This clonotype appeared a few times. This rearrangement joins TRBV12-3 or TRBV12-4 to TRBJ2-7, with D possibly TRBD1 on 6 matching bases. CDR3 length: 13 residues. The V gene lost 6 bases and the J gene lost 9 bases, with 18 bases spanning the gap. The CDR3 region has the DNA TGTGCCAGCAGCTCAACCCAGGGGAGAGGGCAGTACTTC. This translates into CASSSTQGRGQYF.